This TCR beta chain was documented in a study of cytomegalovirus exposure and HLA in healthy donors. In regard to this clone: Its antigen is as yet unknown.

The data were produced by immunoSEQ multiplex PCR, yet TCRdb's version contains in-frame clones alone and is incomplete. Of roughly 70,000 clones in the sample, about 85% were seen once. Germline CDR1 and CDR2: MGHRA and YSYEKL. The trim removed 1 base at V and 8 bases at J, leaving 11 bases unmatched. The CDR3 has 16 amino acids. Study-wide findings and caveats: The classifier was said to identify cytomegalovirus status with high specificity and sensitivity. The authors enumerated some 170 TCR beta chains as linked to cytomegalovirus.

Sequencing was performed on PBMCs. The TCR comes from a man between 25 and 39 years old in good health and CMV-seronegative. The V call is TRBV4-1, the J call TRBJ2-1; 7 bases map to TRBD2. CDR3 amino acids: CASSQGDYLRGYEQFF. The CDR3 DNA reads TGCGCCAGCAGCCAAGGGGACTATCTAAGGGGATATGAGCAGTTCTTC.